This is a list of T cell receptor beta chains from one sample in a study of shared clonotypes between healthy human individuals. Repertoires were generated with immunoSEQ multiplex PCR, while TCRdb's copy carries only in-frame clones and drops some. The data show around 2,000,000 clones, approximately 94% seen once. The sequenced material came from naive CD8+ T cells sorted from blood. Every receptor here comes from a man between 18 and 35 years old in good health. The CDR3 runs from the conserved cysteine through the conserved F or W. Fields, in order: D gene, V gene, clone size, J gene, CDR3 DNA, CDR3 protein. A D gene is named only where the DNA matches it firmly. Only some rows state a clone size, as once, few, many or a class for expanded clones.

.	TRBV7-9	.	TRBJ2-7	TGTGCCAGCAGCCCAGTAGTGGGACCCCGGTTGGAGCAGTACTTC	CASSPVVGPRLEQYF
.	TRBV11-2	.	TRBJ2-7	TGTGCCAGCAGCTCCCCCGGGACCGTGAGCTCCTACGAGCAGTACTTC	CASSSPGTVSSYEQYF
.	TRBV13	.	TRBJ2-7	TGTGCCAGCAGCTTAGGAGGGGGGTCGGACGAGCAGTACTTC	CASSLGGGSDEQYF
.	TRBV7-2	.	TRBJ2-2	TGTGCCAGCAGCTTAGAGTCGGGAGCGTTCTCCGGGGAGCTGTTTTTT	CASSLESGAFSGELFF
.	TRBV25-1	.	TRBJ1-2	TGTGCCAGCAGTGAAGCAGGGTCCCACTATGGCTACACCTTC	CASSEAGSHYGYTF
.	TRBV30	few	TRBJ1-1	TGTGCCTGGATAGCGTGGGACGAGACTGAAGCTTTCTTT	CAWIAWDETEAFF
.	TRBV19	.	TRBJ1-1	TGTGCCAGTAGTGGCCCCGAAGCTTTCTTT	CASSGPEAFF
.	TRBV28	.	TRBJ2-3	TGTGCCAGCAGTTTTTCGGGTTATACAGATACGCAGTATTTT	CASSFSGYTDTQYF
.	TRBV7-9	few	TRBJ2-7	TGTGCCAGCAGAGGAGTGGGGGACTCCTACGAGCAGTACTTC	CASRGVGDSYEQYF
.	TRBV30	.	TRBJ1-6	TGTGCCTGGAGTGTTCCCCCCTGGCTGGAGCGATCGCAAACATATAATTCACCCCTCCACTTT	CAWSVPPWLERSQTYNSPLHF
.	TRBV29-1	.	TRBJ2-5	TGCAGCGTTGATTTGGGCGGGGAGACCCAGTACTTC	CSVDLGGETQYF
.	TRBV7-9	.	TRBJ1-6	TGTGCCAGCAGCCTATCGAGGACAGCCGCCTATAATTCACCCCTCCACTTT	CASSLSRTAAYNSPLHF
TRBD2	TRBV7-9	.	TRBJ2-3	TGTGCCAGCAAGGGACCAGGAGCCGAGCGGGAAGGCACAGATACGCAGTATTTT	CASKGPGAEREGTDTQYF
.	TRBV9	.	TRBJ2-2	TGTGCCAGCAGCGTAGGAAAAACGGGGTCCAACACCGGGGAGCTGTTTTTT	CASSVGKTGSNTGELFF
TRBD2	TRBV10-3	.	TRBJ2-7	TGTGCCATCACTTCGCCGGGGGGGTCTTACGAGCAGTACTTC	CAITSPGGSYEQYF
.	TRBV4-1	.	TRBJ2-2	TGCGCCAGCAGCCAAGCAGGCCCGACCGGGGAGCTGTTTTTT	CASSQAGPTGELFF
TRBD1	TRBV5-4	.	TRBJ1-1	TGTGCCAGCAGCCATAGGACAGGGGGCACCACTGAAGCTTTCTTT	CASSHRTGGTTEAFF
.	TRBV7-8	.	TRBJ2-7	TGTGCCAGCAGCTTTTTCATGGTAGGCCTCACGGGGGAGCAGTACTTC	CASSFFMVGLTGEQYF
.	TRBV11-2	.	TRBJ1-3	TGTGCCAGCAGCTTAATAAAGGACTCTGGAAACACCATATATTTT	CASSLIKDSGNTIYF
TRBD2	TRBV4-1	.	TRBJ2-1	TGCGCCAGCAGCCAAGAGACTAGCGGGAGGTTCTCCCCCTACAATGAGCAGTTCTTC	CASSQETSGRFSPYNEQFF
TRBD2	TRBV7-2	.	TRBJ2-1	TGTGCCAGCAGCTTAGGGGGGACTAGCGGGACTTACAATGAGCAGTTCTTC	CASSLGGTSGTYNEQFF
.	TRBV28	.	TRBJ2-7	TGTGCCAGCAGTCCCCCCCCTAGCGAAGACTACGAGCAGTACTTC	CASSPPPSEDYEQYF
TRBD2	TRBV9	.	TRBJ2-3	TGTGCCAGCAGCGACCCTTCGGGAGCGGGAGTGGCAGATACGCAGTATTTT	CASSDPSGAGVADTQYF
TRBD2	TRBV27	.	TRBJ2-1	TGTGCCAGCAGTGAGCTAGCGGAGCCCCACAATGAGCAGTTCTTC	CASSELAEPHNEQFF
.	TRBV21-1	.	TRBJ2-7	TGTGCCAGCAGCAAAAGGGGTTTGTACGAGCAGTACTTC	CASSKRGLYEQYF
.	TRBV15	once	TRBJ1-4	TGTGCCACCTCTCGGACAGCAACTAATGAAAAACTGTTTTTT	CATSRTATNEKLFF
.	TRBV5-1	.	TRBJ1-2	TGCGCCAGCAGCAACTACAGGGAGACGAATCGATATGGCTACACCTTC	CASSNYRETNRYGYTF
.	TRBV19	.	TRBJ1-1	TGTGCCAGTAGTATGGTGGGGGACACTGAAGCTTTCTTT	CASSMVGDTEAFF
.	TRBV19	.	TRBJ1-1	TGTGCCAGTAGTATCGTATCGGTAGGCACTGAAGCTTTCTTT	CASSIVSVGTEAFF
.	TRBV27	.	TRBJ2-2	TGTGCCAGCAGTTTATATGACGGGGAGCTGTTTTTT	CASSLYDGELFF
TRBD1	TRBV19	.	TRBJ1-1	TGTGCCAGTAGCGTTGGGACAGGGGGTTGGAACACTGAAGCTTTCTTT	CASSVGTGGWNTEAFF
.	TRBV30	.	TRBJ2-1	TGTGCCTGGAGTGTACAGGGCGGGGTTACCAATGAGCAGTTCTTC	CAWSVQGGVTNEQFF
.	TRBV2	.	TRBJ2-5	TGTGCCAGCCAGGGGCGGGAGTACCGGTTGTACCAAGAGACCCAGTACTTC	CASQGREYRLYQETQYF
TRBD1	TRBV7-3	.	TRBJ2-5	TGTGCCAGCAGCGTATGGACAGGCAGAGAAGAGACCCAGTACTTC	CASSVWTGREETQYF
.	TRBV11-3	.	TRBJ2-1	TGTGCCAGCAGCTTGGACTCCTACAATGAGCAGTTCTTC	CASSLDSYNEQFF